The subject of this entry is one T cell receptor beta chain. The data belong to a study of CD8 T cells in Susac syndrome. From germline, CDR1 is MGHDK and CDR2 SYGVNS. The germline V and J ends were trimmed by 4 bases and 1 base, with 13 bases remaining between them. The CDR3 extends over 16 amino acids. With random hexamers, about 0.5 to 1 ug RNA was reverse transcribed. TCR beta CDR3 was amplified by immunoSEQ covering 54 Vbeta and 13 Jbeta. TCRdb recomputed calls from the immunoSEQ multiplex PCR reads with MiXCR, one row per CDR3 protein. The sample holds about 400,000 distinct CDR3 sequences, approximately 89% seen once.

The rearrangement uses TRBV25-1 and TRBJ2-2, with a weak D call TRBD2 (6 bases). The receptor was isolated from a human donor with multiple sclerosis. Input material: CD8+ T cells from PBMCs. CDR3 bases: TGTGCCAGCAGTGCCCCGGGACTGGGGAACACCGGGGAGCTGTTTTTT. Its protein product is CASSAPGLGNTGELFF.